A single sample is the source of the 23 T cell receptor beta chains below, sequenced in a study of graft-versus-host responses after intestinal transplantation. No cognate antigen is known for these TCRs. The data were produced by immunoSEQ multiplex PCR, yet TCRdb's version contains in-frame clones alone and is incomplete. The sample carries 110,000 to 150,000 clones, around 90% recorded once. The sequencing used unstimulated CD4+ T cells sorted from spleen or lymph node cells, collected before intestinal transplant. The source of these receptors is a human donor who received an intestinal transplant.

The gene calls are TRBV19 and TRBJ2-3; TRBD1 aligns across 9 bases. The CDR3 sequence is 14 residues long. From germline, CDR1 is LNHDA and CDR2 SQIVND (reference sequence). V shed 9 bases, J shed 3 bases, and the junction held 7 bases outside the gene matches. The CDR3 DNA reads TGTGCCAGCTCGGACAGGGGTGGAACAGATACGCAGTATTTT. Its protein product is CASSDRGGTDTQYF.

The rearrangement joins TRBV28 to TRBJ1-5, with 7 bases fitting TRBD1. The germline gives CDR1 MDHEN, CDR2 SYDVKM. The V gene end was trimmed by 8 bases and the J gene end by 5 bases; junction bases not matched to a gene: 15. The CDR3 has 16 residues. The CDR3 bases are TGTGCCAGCCTAACCCCGAACAGGGGAGGGGATCAGCCCCAGCATTTT. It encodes CASLTPNRGGDQPQHF.

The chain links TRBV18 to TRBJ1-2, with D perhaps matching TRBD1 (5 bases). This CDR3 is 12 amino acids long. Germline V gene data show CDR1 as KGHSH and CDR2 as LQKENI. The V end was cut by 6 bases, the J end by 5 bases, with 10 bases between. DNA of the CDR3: TGTGCCAGCTCTGGGACGGAGTATGGCTACACCTTC. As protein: CASSGTEYGYTF.

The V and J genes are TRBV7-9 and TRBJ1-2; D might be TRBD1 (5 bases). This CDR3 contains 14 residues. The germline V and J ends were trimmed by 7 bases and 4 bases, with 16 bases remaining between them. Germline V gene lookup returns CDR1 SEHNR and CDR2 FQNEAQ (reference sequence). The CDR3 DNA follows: TGTGCCAGCACCGCAACAGGATCTAGCTATGGCTACACCTTC. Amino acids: CASTATGSSYGYTF.

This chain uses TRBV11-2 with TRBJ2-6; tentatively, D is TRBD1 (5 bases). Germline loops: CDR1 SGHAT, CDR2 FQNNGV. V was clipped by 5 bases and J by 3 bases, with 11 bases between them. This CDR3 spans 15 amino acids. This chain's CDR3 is CASSQQGVGANVLTF. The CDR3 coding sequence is TGTGCCAGCAGCCAGCAAGGGGTTGGGGCCAACGTCCTGACTTTC.

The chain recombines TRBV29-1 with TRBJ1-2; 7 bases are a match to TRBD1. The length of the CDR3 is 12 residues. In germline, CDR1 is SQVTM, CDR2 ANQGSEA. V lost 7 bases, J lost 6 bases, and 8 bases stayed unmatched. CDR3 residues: CSASTGTDGYTF. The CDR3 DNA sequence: TGCAGCGCCTCAACCGGGACAGATGGCTACACCTTC.

DNA of the CDR3: TGTGCCAGCAGCTTGACAGGCCGTGGGGATACGCAGTATTTT. This encodes CASSLTGRGDTQYF. V is TRBV5-6 and J is TRBJ2-3, with D perhaps matching TRBD1 (5 bases). This CDR3 is built from 14 residues. Between the trimmed V and J ends, which lost 1 base and 6 bases, there was a span of 12 bases. CDR1 and CDR2 (germline): SGHDT, YYEEEE.

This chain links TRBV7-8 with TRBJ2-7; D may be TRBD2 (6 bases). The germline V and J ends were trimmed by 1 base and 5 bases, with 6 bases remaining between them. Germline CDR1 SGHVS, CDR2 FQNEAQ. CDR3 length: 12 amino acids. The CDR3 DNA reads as TGTGCCAGCAGCTTAGGGGGGGACGAGCAGTACTTC. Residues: CASSLGGDEQYF. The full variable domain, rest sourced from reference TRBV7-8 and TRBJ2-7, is GAGVSQSPRYKVAKRGQDVALRCDPISGHVSLFWYQQALGQGPEFLTYFQNEAQLDKSGLPSDRFFAERPEGSVSTLKIQRTQQEDSAVYLCASSLGGDEQYFGPGTRLTVT.

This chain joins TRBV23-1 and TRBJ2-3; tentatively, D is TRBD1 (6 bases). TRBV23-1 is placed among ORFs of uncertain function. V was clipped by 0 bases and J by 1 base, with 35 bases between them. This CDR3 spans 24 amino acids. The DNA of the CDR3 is TGCGCCAGCAGTCAATCAAGGAGCAGGGGAAAGGTCCTGGGGGTGGGCCAAGGCACAGATACGCAGTATTTT. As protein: CASSQSRSRGKVLGVGQGTDTQYF.

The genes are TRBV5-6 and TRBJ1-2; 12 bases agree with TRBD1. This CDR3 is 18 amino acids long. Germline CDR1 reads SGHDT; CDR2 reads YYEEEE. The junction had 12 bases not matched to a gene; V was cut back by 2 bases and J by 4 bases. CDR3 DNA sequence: TGTGCCAGCAGCTTCGTACGGGACAGGGGGCGTTCTGGCTATGGCTACACCTTC. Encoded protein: CASSFVRDRGRSGYGYTF.

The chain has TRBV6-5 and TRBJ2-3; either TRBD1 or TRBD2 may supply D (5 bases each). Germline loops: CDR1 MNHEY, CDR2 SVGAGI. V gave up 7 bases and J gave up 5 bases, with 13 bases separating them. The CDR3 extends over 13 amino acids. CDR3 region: CASTQAGRDTQYF. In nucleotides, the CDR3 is TGTGCCAGCACTCAAGCAGGGAGAGATACGCAGTATTTT.

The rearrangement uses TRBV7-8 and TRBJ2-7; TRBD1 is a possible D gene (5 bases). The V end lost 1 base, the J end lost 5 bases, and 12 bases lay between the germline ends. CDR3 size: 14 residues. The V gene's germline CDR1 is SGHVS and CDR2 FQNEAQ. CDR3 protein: CASSLDGRVDEQYF. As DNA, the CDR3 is TGTGCCAGCAGCTTAGACGGCAGGGTCGACGAGCAGTACTTC.

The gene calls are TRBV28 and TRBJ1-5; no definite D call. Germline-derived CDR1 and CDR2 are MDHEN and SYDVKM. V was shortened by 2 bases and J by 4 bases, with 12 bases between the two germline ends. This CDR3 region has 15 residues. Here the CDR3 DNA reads TGTGCCAGCAGTTTACCGGGGAGAGGGAATCAGCCCCAGCATTTT. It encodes CASSLPGRGNQPQHF.

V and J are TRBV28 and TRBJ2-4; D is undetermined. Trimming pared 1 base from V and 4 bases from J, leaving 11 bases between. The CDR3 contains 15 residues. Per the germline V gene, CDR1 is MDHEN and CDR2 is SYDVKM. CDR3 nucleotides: TGTGCCAGCAGTTTATCCGGACCTGAAAAAAACATTCAGTACTTC. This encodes CASSLSGPEKNIQYF.

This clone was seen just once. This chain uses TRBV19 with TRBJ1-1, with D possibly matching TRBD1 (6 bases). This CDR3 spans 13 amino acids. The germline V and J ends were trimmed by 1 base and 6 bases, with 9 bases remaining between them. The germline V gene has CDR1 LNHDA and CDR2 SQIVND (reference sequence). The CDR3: CASSIAAGAEAFF. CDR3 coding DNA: TGTGCCAGTAGTATAGCGGCAGGGGCTGAAGCTTTCTTT.

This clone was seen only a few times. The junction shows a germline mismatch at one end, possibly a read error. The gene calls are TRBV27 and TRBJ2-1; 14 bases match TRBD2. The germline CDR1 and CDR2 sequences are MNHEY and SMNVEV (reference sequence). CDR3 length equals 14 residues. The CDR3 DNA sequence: TGTGCCAGCAGGACATCGGGGACTAGCGGGAGATATGTCTTC. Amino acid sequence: CASRTSGTSGRYVF.

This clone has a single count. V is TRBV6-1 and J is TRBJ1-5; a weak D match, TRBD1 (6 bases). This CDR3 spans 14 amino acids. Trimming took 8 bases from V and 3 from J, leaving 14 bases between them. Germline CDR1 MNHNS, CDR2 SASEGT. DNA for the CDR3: TGTGCCAGCGAACAGGGTAACCTCAATCAGCCCCAGCATTTT. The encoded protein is CASEQGNLNQPQHF.

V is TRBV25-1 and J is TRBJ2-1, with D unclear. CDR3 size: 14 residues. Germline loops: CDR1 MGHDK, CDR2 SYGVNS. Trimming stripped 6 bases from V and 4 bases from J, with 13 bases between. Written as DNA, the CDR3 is TGTGCCAGCAGCCGCGAGGACGGATACAATGAGCAGTTCTTC. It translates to CASSREDGYNEQFF.

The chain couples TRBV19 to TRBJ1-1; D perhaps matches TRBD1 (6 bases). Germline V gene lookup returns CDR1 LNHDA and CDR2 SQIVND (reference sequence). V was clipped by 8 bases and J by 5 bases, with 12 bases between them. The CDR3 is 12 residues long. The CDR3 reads CASEGGRTEAFF. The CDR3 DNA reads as TGTGCCAGTGAGGGGGGGAGGACTGAAGCTTTCTTT.

The CDR3 DNA follows: TGTGCCTGCCGATATACAGGGAGTACTGAAGCTTTCTTT. It translates to CACRYTGSTEAFF. The rearrangement uses TRBV30 and TRBJ1-1; the D gene is possibly TRBD1 (6 bases). This CDR3 spans 13 amino acids. The germline CDR1 and CDR2 sequences are GTSNPN and SVGIG (reference sequence). Trimming stripped 6 bases from V and 5 bases from J, with 16 bases between.

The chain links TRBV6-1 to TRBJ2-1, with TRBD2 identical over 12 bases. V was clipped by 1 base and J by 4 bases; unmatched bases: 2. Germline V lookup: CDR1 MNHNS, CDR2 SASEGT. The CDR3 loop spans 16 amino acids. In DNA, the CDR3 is TGTGCCAGCAGTGAAGGACTAGCGGGAGTGTACAATGAGCAGTTCTTC. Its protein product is CASSEGLAGVYNEQFF.

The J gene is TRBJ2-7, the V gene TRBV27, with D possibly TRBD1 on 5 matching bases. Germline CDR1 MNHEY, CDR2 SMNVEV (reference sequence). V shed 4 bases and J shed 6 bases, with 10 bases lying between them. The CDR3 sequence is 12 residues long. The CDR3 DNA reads TGTGCCAGCAGTTCCCCAGGGTTCGAGCAGTACTTC. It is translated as CASSSPGFEQYF.

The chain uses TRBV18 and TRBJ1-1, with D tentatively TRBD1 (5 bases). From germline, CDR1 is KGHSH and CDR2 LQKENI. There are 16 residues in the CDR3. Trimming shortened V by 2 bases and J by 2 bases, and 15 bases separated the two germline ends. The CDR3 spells CASSPTIGTANTEAFF. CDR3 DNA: TGTGCCAGCTCACCAACCATCGGGACGGCCAACACTGAAGCTTTCTTT.